A selection of T cell receptor beta chains follows, all from one sample in a study of T cell repertoires in cytomegalovirus infection. TCRdb re-called the reads with MiXCR, one entry per CDR3 protein. This table holds approximately 270,000 distinct CDR3 sequences, 20% to 25% found once. No antigen has been assigned to these receptors. Specimen: cultured PBMCs, collected from culture after CMV antigen stimulation. These receptors came from a human donor in good health (CMV status not recorded). Some clones in this sample may be carry-over from other donors' samples. Each CDR3 is given with its conserved first and last residue. D genes are given only for firm matches. Some rows mark clone size as missing; the rest say once, few, many or name a class of expanded clone.

j_gene: TRBJ2-7
v_gene: TRBV7-9
abundance: .
d_gene: .
CDR3aa: CASTYLGTTYEQYF
CDR3nt: TGTGCCAGCACCTACCTAGGGACGACCTACGAGCAGTACTTC

j_gene: TRBJ2-7
v_gene: TRBV6-1
abundance: few
d_gene: .
CDR3aa: CASIRTNKAEQYF
CDR3nt: TGTGCCAGCATAAGGACAAACAAAGCCGAGCAGTACTTC

j_gene: TRBJ2-1
v_gene: TRBV7-2
abundance: many
d_gene: .
CDR3aa: CASSLAPNEQFF
CDR3nt: TGTGCCAGCAGCTTAGCACCCAATGAGCAGTTCTTC

j_gene: TRBJ2-5
v_gene: TRBV7-2
abundance: many
d_gene: .
CDR3aa: CASSSAGLVTQYF
CDR3nt: TGTGCCAGCAGCTCCGCTGGCTTGGTGACCCAGTACTTC

j_gene: TRBJ2-3
v_gene: TRBV7-3
abundance: few
d_gene: TRBD2
CDR3aa: CASSYAGTSGSSDTQYF
CDR3nt: TGTGCCAGCAGCTACGCCGGGACTAGCGGGAGTTCAGATACGCAGTATTTT

j_gene: TRBJ2-1
v_gene: TRBV7-2
abundance: few
d_gene: .
CDR3aa: CASTKGVPGEQFF
CDR3nt: TGTGCCAGCACCAAGGGGGTCCCGGGTGAGCAGTTCTTC

j_gene: TRBJ2-5
v_gene: TRBV6-6
abundance: .
d_gene: .
CDR3aa: CASSYAYSETQYF
CDR3nt: TGTGCCAGCAGTTATGCGTATTCGGAGACCCAGTACTTC

j_gene: TRBJ1-2
v_gene: TRBV12-3/TRBV12-4
abundance: .
d_gene: .
CDR3aa: CASSLYGGDYGYTF
CDR3nt: TGTGCCAGCAGTTTGTACGGTGGGGACTATGGCTACACCTTC

j_gene: TRBJ1-1
v_gene: TRBV28
abundance: .
d_gene: .
CDR3aa: CASSSPRTVTEAFF
CDR3nt: TGTGCCAGCAGTTCCCCTCGGACTGTCACTGAAGCTTTCTTT

j_gene: TRBJ2-1
v_gene: TRBV7-6
abundance: many
d_gene: TRBD2
CDR3aa: CASSLYSGLAGKYNEQFF
CDR3nt: TGTGCCAGCAGCTTATATTCGGGACTAGCGGGAAAATACAATGAGCAGTTCTTC

j_gene: TRBJ1-3
v_gene: TRBV7-2
abundance: many
d_gene: TRBD1
CDR3aa: CASSGQDSGNTIYF
CDR3nt: TGTGCCAGCAGCGGACAGGACTCTGGAAACACCATATATTTT

j_gene: TRBJ2-1
v_gene: TRBV19
abundance: few
d_gene: .
CDR3aa: CASSRDSTYNEQFF
CDR3nt: TGTGCCAGTAGCAGGGACTCCACCTACAATGAGCAGTTCTTC

j_gene: TRBJ1-4
v_gene: TRBV7-2
abundance: .
d_gene: .
CDR3aa: CASSFGAANEKLFF
CDR3nt: TGTGCCAGCAGCTTCGGAGCGGCTAATGAAAAACTGTTTTTT

j_gene: TRBJ1-5
v_gene: TRBV10-3
abundance: many
d_gene: TRBD1
CDR3aa: CATREMGQENNQPQHF
CDR3nt: TGTGCCACCAGGGAGATGGGACAGGAGAACAATCAGCCCCAGCATTTT

j_gene: TRBJ2-5
v_gene: TRBV7-3
abundance: .
d_gene: TRBD1
CDR3aa: CASRRTGEGTQYF
CDR3nt: TGTGCCAGCAGGCGAACAGGGGAAGGGACCCAGTACTTC

j_gene: TRBJ2-4
v_gene: TRBV5-4
abundance: many
d_gene: .
CDR3aa: CASSLGENIQYF
CDR3nt: TGTGCCAGCAGCTTGGGGGAAAACATTCAGTACTTC

j_gene: TRBJ1-2
v_gene: TRBV6-2/TRBV6-3
abundance: few
d_gene: .
CDR3aa: CASTFDRSYGYTF
CDR3nt: TGTGCCAGCACCTTTGACAGGAGCTATGGCTACACCTTC

j_gene: TRBJ1-3
v_gene: TRBV30
abundance: .
d_gene: .
CDR3aa: CAWGPGSSGNTIYF
CDR3nt: TGTGCCTGGGGCCCGGGATCTTCTGGAAACACCATATATTTT

j_gene: TRBJ2-1
v_gene: TRBV4-1
abundance: few
d_gene: TRBD2
CDR3aa: CASRDILAGVNNEQFF
CDR3nt: TGCGCCAGCAGGGATATACTAGCGGGAGTGAACAATGAGCAGTTCTTC

j_gene: TRBJ2-1
v_gene: TRBV27
abundance: few
d_gene: TRBD1
CDR3aa: CASTPVGTGINEQFF
CDR3nt: TGTGCCAGCACCCCAGTTGGGACAGGGATCAATGAGCAGTTCTTC

j_gene: TRBJ2-1
v_gene: TRBV7-2
abundance: .
d_gene: .
CDR3aa: CASSSTREQFF
CDR3nt: TGTGCCAGCAGCTCAACTAGGGAGCAGTTCTTC

j_gene: TRBJ2-1
v_gene: TRBV7-2
abundance: many
d_gene: TRBD2
CDR3aa: CASSQGLAGGGEQFF
CDR3nt: TGTGCCAGCAGCCAGGGACTAGCGGGAGGAGGGGAGCAGTTCTTC

j_gene: TRBJ1-2
v_gene: TRBV7-2
abundance: few
d_gene: .
CDR3aa: CASSSAQGGYTF
CDR3nt: TGTGCCAGCAGCTCCGCCCAGGGCGGCTACACCTTC

j_gene: TRBJ2-1
v_gene: TRBV18
abundance: .
d_gene: TRBD1
CDR3aa: CASSPRLQGGNEQFF
CDR3nt: TGTGCCAGCTCACCACGACTACAGGGGGGCAATGAGCAGTTCTTC

j_gene: TRBJ1-2
v_gene: TRBV28
abundance: many
d_gene: .
CDR3aa: CASSSQPNYGYTF
CDR3nt: TGTGCCAGCAGCTCACAGCCGAACTATGGCTACACCTTC

j_gene: TRBJ2-5
v_gene: TRBV5-1
abundance: .
d_gene: .
CDR3aa: CASTPAANLQETQYF
CDR3nt: TGCGCCAGCACCCCGGCAGCGAACCTCCAAGAGACCCAGTACTTC

j_gene: TRBJ1-6
v_gene: TRBV7-8
abundance: .
d_gene: .
CDR3aa: CASSLVSQGDNSPLHF
CDR3nt: TGTGCCAGCAGCTTAGTCTCACAGGGCGATAATTCACCCCTCCACTTT

j_gene: TRBJ2-5
v_gene: TRBV6-1
abundance: many
d_gene: .
CDR3aa: CASTSQETQYF
CDR3nt: TGTGCCAGCACTTCCCAAGAGACCCAGTACTTC

j_gene: TRBJ2-1
v_gene: TRBV6-1
abundance: many
d_gene: TRBD2
CDR3aa: CASRGLAGGRYNEQFF
CDR3nt: TGTGCCAGCAGGGGACTAGCGGGAGGGCGGTACAATGAGCAGTTCTTC

j_gene: TRBJ2-3
v_gene: TRBV4-2
abundance: many
d_gene: TRBD1
CDR3aa: CASSQGTGTSTDTQYF
CDR3nt: TGTGCCAGCAGCCAAGGGACAGGGACGAGCACAGATACGCAGTATTTT

j_gene: TRBJ1-1
v_gene: TRBV20-1
abundance: .
d_gene: .
CDR3aa: CSARDMGSAEAFF
CDR3nt: TGCAGTGCTAGAGATATGGGGAGCGCTGAAGCTTTCTTT

j_gene: TRBJ2-1
v_gene: TRBV6-2/TRBV6-3
abundance: .
d_gene: TRBD2
CDR3aa: CASNLGTSHHNEQFF
CDR3nt: TGTGCCAGCAACCTCGGGACTAGTCATCACAATGAGCAGTTCTTC

j_gene: TRBJ2-7
v_gene: TRBV6-5
abundance: .
d_gene: .
CDR3aa: CAVSNGNEQYF
CDR3nt: TGTGCCGTCAGCAACGGGAACGAGCAGTACTTC

j_gene: TRBJ2-5
v_gene: TRBV6-2/TRBV6-3
abundance: few
d_gene: TRBD2
CDR3aa: CASSYLIGGGETQYF
CDR3nt: TGTGCCAGCAGTTACCTTATCGGGGGGGGAGAGACCCAGTACTTC

j_gene: TRBJ2-3
v_gene: TRBV4-1
abundance: .
d_gene: TRBD2
CDR3aa: CASSQEASGSSDTQYF
CDR3nt: TGCGCCAGCAGCCAAGAAGCTAGCGGGAGCTCAGATACGCAGTATTTT